The present TCR beta chain was sequenced within a study of cytotoxic CD8 clonotypes in ibrutinib-treated CLL (dated by TCRdb to the early 2020s). At the level of the whole study: The cohort included about 15 treatment-naive and under 13 relapsed/refractory patients; around 17 were IGHV unmutated. Partial responses were observed in approximately 24 patients and complete responses in 2; after a median follow-up of around 68 months, remission was maintained in about 15 patients and progression was observed in roughly 12. The response samples were drawn at a median of approximately 12 months into treatment, with a range of about 6 to 40 months. An average of around 250,000 productive templates and about 100,000 productive rearrangements was obtained per sample. Of the 86 people in the trial, about two dozen had longitudinal samples available. Cryopreserved peripheral blood mononuclear cells were collected at three points: before therapy, at response, and at either sustained remission or disease progression. Every sample from remission and from progressive disease was obtained while the patients were still on ibrutinib.

The full study reports these points: Public clonotypes were rare and either contracted or stayed stable during treatment, and the rise in clonality at ibrutinib response reflected the expansion of private clonotypes. At baseline, clonality was higher than in age-matched healthy donors and showed a strong correlation with circulating CD8+ T-cell counts. An increase in clonality was observed at ibrutinib response, with clonality remaining stable during sustained remission and falling back toward baseline at progression. Sustained-remission and progressing patients did not have matched sampling times, and lymph node repertoires were not examined.

This clone was seen only once. Its binding antigen is unknown. No much larger clone is present one base from it, and per-base qualities are unavailable. This specimen's time point label, interpreted: progressive disease on ibrutinib. For TCR beta library preparation, roughly 2.2 micrograms of genomic DNA were isolated from cryopreserved PBMCs. High-throughput TCR beta sequencing was performed on longitudinal blood samples from CLL patients receiving ibrutinib monotherapy. Patients were enrolled in a phase 2 open-label single-center ibrutinib monotherapy trial. A MiSeq instrument was used for deep resolution sequencing, which targeted depths ranging from 1 in 1 million up to 1 in 200,000 T cells, with coverage averaging 10x for each clonotype. The immunoSEQ hsTCRB Kit was used to generate the TCR beta libraries. As for the original processing: The data were analyzed with ImmunoSEQ Analyzer and ImmunoSEQ Data Assistant, and V, D and J gene assignments followed IMGT definitions. Clonality, with values ranging from 0 to 1, was calculated as one minus the normalized Shannon entropy of productive rearrangement frequencies. Public clonotype analysis was restricted to overrepresented clonotypes comprising at least 0.05% of each patient's repertoire. Repertoires from 10 to 15 age-matched healthy donors in immuneACCESS were used as clonality controls. TCRdb limited this immuneACCESS table to in-frame rearrangements with V and J called. A share of clones is missing; checked studies link under half to unresolved V genes, and the rest is unexplained. The V and J calls and clone size are taken from that table; D and trimming were inferred from the DNA. The sample records around 70,000 clones, around 84% of which are singletons. The ten largest clones add up to roughly 7.7% of the sample.

CDR1 is given as SGHRS and CDR2 as YFSETQ, both from the germline V gene. V and J are trimmed by 4 bases and 0 bases, and the gene matches miss 1 base of the junction. The CDR3 numbers 14 residues from cysteine through phenylalanine. Just the 42-base CDR3 DNA is kept, in frame starting at base 1. The receptor was derived from a human donor with chronic lymphocytic leukemia. The chain links TRBV5-1 with TRBJ1-3; 7 central nucleotides agree with TRBD1. The sequencing used PBMCs, collected at disease progression, from a patient treated with ibrutinib. The nucleotide sequence is TGCGCCAGCAGCAACAGGGGCTCTGGAAACACCATATATTTT. Translation gives CASSNRGSGNTIYF.